This TCR beta chain comes out of a study of CD8+CD57+ T cells in acquired aplastic anemia. CD8+CD57+ cell expansion had been shown by flow cytometry in patients chosen for sequencing. The patients all had a severe acquired aplastic anemia diagnosis. This CDR3 comprises 14 residues. CDR1 and CDR2 from the germline V gene are SEHNR and FQNEAQ (reference sequence). TCR beta VDJ and CDR3 profiles were obtained from a genomic DNA template. TCRdb reprocessed the reads with MiXCR, giving one entry per CDR3 protein. The sample carries hundreds of thousands of distinct CDR3 sequences, 70% to 85% recorded once. Comment on this clonotype: The germline gene is not matched at one end of the junction; a read error may be the cause.

The source is a human donor with aplastic anemia. The sample consisted of sorted CD4+, CD8+, or CD8+CD57+ T cells (not recorded which) from PBMCs. The rearrangement uses TRBV7-9 and TRBJ2-3; D might be TRBD1 or TRBD2, each matching 6 bases. CDR3 protein: CASSSDGARGLHNF. In DNA, the CDR3 is TGTGCCAGCAGCTCAGATGGGGCCAGGGGACTGCACAATTTT.